The TCR beta chain under discussion was sequenced for a study of T-cell reconstitution after alpha-beta-depleted transplantation in children. Notes on the study in general: Reported findings indicate that, about two months after transplant, alpha-beta T cells came from several hundred expanded clones, which were derived from non-depleted graft cells. Newly produced T cells mostly provided counts and TCRbeta diversity after one year, as hyperexpanded clones declined. Recipient T cells and thymic progenitors that survived gave rise to the high TCRbeta diversity observed at day 60 in some patients.

Between the trimmed V and J ends, which lost 3 bases and 2 bases, there was a span of 8 bases. This CDR3 is built from 13 residues. The germline CDR1 and CDR2 sequences are LNHDA and SQIVND (reference sequence). Worth noting for this clonotype: Its target is unknown.

Unique molecular identifiers were incorporated when the TCRbeta library was constructed. TCRdb reanalysed the PCR reads using MiXCR and keeps one entry per CDR3 protein. The sample has 500,000 to 750,000 distinct CDR3 sequences, 13% seen once. This TCR came from a male patient younger than 18 who had a stem cell transplant for acute myeloid leukemia, so the T cells may come from the graft donor. Specimen: PBMCs, mostly from graft donor cells, collected 360 days after TCRalphabeta/CD19-depleted stem cell transplant. The rearrangement uses TRBV19 and TRBJ2-7; D may correspond to TRBD1 or TRBD2 (5 bases each). The CDR3 DNA follows: TGTGCCAGTAGTATGGGGGAAACCTACGAGCAGTACTTC. It yields the protein CASSMGETYEQYF.